The 10 T cell receptor beta chains below all came from one sample that was sequenced in a study of cytomegalovirus exposure and HLA in healthy donors. The PCR employed 60 Vbeta primers together with 13 Jbeta primers. Produced via immunoSEQ multiplex PCR; TCRdb's table is partial and in-frame only. Among some 84,000 clones, around 80% were seen once, and the ten largest hold 2.5%. The sample was PBMCs. Every receptor here comes from a male donor in good health and CMV-seropositive.

This clone was picked up one time. The V call is TRBV20-1, the J call TRBJ1-4; no firm D call. CDR3 size: 11 residues. V was shortened by 6 bases and J by 3 bases, with 5 bases between the two germline ends. The germline gives CDR1 DFQATT, CDR2 SNEGSKA (reference sequence). The chain's CDR3 is CSAPANEKLFF. CDR3 in DNA: TGCAGTGCCCCTGCTAATGAAAAACTGTTTTTT.

This clone was detected only a few times. The chain links TRBV19 to TRBJ2-1; 9 bases match TRBD1. With V trimmed by 3 bases and J by 7 bases, 10 bases remained unmatched. The germline V gene has CDR1 LNHDA and CDR2 SQIVND (reference sequence). CDR3 length equals 16 residues. The DNA of the CDR3 is TGTGCCAGTAGTATTTTGGGACAGGGAATAAGTAATGAGCAGTTCTTC. It codes for CASSILGQGISNEQFF. Using reference TRBV19 and TRBJ2-1 for the parts outside the CDR3, the full variable domain is DGGITQSPKYLFRKEGQNVTLSCEQNLNHDAMYWYRQDPGQGLRLIYYSQIVNDFQKGDIAEGYSVSREKKESFPLTVTSAQKNPTAFYLCASSILGQGISNEQFFGPGTRLTVL.

J is TRBJ2-7 and V is TRBV21-1; the D call of TRBD2 is as the table states it, not checked on the DNA. TRBV21-1 constitutes a pseudogene. This CDR3 is 14 amino acids long. CDR3 sequence (DNA): TGTGCCAGCAGCGGCCGGGACTGCACCTACGAGCAGTACTTC. Its translation: CASSGRDCTYEQYF.

The V gene is TRBV6-1, the J gene TRBJ1-3, with D unclear. Per germline, CDR1 MNHNS and CDR2 SASEGT. Trimming removed 6 bases at V and 3 bases at J, with 12 bases between. The CDR3 covers 14 residues. For the CDR3, the DNA is TGTGCCAGCAGCGAAATAGAGCGTGGAAACACCATATATTTT. This sequence encodes CASSEIERGNTIYF.

This CDR3 is CATSPAGTYEQYF. CDR3 DNA sequence: TGTGCCACCTCCCCGGCAGGAACCTACGAGCAGTACTTC. The chain uses TRBV19 and TRBJ2-7; no clear D. This CDR3 is 13 amino acids long. Germline loops: CDR1 LNHDA, CDR2 SQIVND (reference sequence). V lost 10 bases and J lost 2, with 15 bases in between.

This clone was counted between two and nine times. The V and J genes are TRBV29-1 and TRBJ2-5, with 10 positions matching TRBD2. Germline V gene data show CDR1 as SQVTM and CDR2 as ANQGSEA. Trimming at V came to 4 bases and at J to 3 bases, leaving 5 bases not matched to a gene. The CDR3 loop spans 14 amino acids. CDR3 bases: TGCAGCGTTGCAGCCAGCGGGAGGGAAGAGACCCAGTACTTC. Amino acid sequence: CSVAASGREETQYF.

J is TRBJ2-7 and V is TRBV5-4; 8 nucleotides match TRBD1. The CDR3 is 15 amino acids. Germline CDR1 and CDR2: SGHNT and YYREEE (reference sequence). J was trimmed by 4 bases and V by 0 bases; bases with no gene match: 6. The CDR3 sequence: CASSLADRGKYEQYF. CDR3 coding DNA: TGTGCCAGCAGCTTGGCCGACAGGGGAAAGTACGAGCAGTACTTC.

Written as DNA, the CDR3 is TGTGCCAGCAGTTTATTTACGCTAGCGGGAGGGGTAGATACGCAGTATTTT. This translates into CASSLFTLAGGVDTQYF. The V gene is TRBV27, the J gene TRBJ2-3; 12 nucleotides agree with TRBD2. Germline lookup yields CDR1 MNHEY and CDR2 SMNVEV (reference sequence). J lost 5 bases, V lost 1 base, and 7 bases had no gene match. The CDR3 is 17 residues long.

V is TRBV2 and J is TRBJ1-4, with TRBD1 identical over 7 bases. Germline V gene data show CDR1 as SNHLY and CDR2 as FYNNEI. The junction had 15 bases not matched to a gene; V was cut back by 1 base and J by 7 bases. The CDR3 spans 18 residues. For the CDR3, the DNA is TGTGCCAGCAGTGAAGATGGGCCAGGGGGGTTTTTGTTTGAAAAACTGTTTTTT. Encoded protein: CASSEDGPGGFLFEKLFF.

This clone was detected many times. This chain links TRBV7-3 with TRBJ1-2; the D is unclear. Germline V gene sequence: CDR1 SGHTA, CDR2 FQGTGA. This CDR3 is 13 amino acids long. The V and J ends lost 5 bases and 3 bases respectively, with 10 bases between them. Here the CDR3 DNA reads TGTGCCAGCAGCGAACCTCCGGACTATGGCTACACCTTC. Protein sequence: CASSEPPDYGYTF.